The T cell receptor (beta chain) described here comes from a study of cytotoxic CD8 clonotypes in ibrutinib-treated CLL. Study-wide background: Mean yields were almost 260,000 productive templates and under 100,000 productive rearrangements per sample. Study results and caveats: Samples from sustained-remission and progressing patients were taken at different times.

Method: immunoSEQ multiplex PCR; TCRdb's copy keeps in-frame clones and lacks some. The sample records hundreds of thousands of clones, 60% to 75% being singletons. Comment on this clone: The antigen is undetermined.

This CDR3 comprises 15 residues. V was cut by 5 bases and J by 5 bases, with 15 bases left in between. Germline values: CDR1 SGHAT, CDR2 FQNNGV. This receptor was identified in a human donor with chronic lymphocytic leukemia. Sequenced here: PBMCs, sampled after 24 months of ibrutinib treatment. The V and J genes are TRBV11-2 and TRBJ1-4, with D possibly TRBD1 on 6 matching bases. As DNA, the CDR3 is TGTGCCAGCAGCCCGCGGACAGCAGGAAATGAAAAACTGTTTTTT. Its translation: CASSPRTAGNEKLFF.